The subject of this entry is one T cell receptor beta chain. Its cognate antigen is unknown. Germline assignment: CDR1 SGHTS and CDR2 YDEGEE. Trimming at V came to 4 bases and at J to 0 bases, leaving 5 bases not matched to a gene. The CDR3 consists of 16 residues. These data are taken from a study of T cell responses to AZD1222 COVID-19 vaccine. General study results and limits: Two AZD1222 doses significantly raised spike-specific TCR breadth and depth over controls. Clonal diversity was possibly underestimated; the donors were predominantly white British and more often female.

The method was immunoSEQ multiplex PCR; TCRdb's version includes in-frame clones alone and lacks a portion of them. The repertoire holds some 91,000 clones, roughly nine tenths seen once, with about 2.2% in the top ten. This specimen was peripheral blood, taken on day 0 of AZD1222 vaccination. The receptor's source is an adult in good health. The rearrangement joins TRBV5-8 to TRBJ2-3, with 10 bases lining up with TRBD2. The CDR3 reads CASSPGLASSTDTQYF. CDR3 in DNA: TGTGCCAGCAGCCCGGGACTAGCGAGTAGCACAGATACGCAGTATTTT.